The 24 T cell receptor beta chains presented below share a single source sample, sequenced in a study of blood T cell repertoires in COVID-19. Assay: immunoSEQ multiplex PCR; the TCRdb copy retains only in-frame clones and omits some. The sample lists about 140,000 clones; over 80% were seen once. The sample consisted of peripheral blood. The receptors here all came from a woman of 80 years or more with acute or convalescent COVID-19.

This clone was counted a single time. V usage is TRBV7-9 and J usage is TRBJ1-5, with TRBD1 matching over 9 bases. V lost 5 bases and J lost 7; bases outside the gene matches: 6. This CDR3 region has 14 residues. CDR1 and CDR2 from the germline V gene are SEHNR and FQNEAQ (reference sequence). CDR3 region: CASSPSTGGQPQHF. The CDR3 bases are TGTGCCAGCAGCCCCTCTACAGGGGGCCAGCCCCAGCATTTT.

This chain links TRBV5-1 with TRBJ1-4; 9 nucleotides align to TRBD1. The CDR3 sequence is 17 residues long. The J segment lost 5 bases and the V segment lost 0 bases, leaving 8 bases of the junction unmatched. Germline V CDR1 and CDR2: SGHRS, YFSETQ. The CDR3 nucleotides are TGCGCCAGCAGCTTGGTCCCTACCGGGACAGGGAATGAAAAACTGTTTTTT. This gives the protein CASSLVPTGTGNEKLFF.

The J gene is TRBJ2-5, the V gene TRBV3-1 (or the pseudogene TRBV3-2); 8 bases match TRBD1. The CDR3 length is 14 residues. With V trimmed by 6 bases and J by 2 bases, 5 bases remained unmatched. Looked up from germline, CDR1 is LGHDT and CDR2 is YNNKEL (reference sequence). CDR3 residues: CASRWGTGQETQYF. In DNA, the CDR3 is TGTGCCAGCAGGTGGGGGACAGGTCAAGAGACCCAGTACTTC.

The V gene is TRBV18, the J gene TRBJ1-2, with a weak D call TRBD1 (5 bases). Germline CDR1 KGHSH, CDR2 LQKENI. The CDR3 runs to 15 residues. The germline V and J ends were trimmed by 1 base and 0 bases, with 9 bases remaining between them. The CDR3 protein is CASSPLGGSNYGYTF. The CDR3 DNA is TGTGCCAGCTCACCACTCGGGGGGTCTAACTATGGCTACACCTTC.

This chain uses TRBV3-1 (or the pseudogene TRBV3-2) with TRBJ1-5, with a weak D call TRBD1 (6 bases). From germline, CDR1 is LGHDT and CDR2 YNNKEL (reference sequence). This CDR3 comprises 15 residues. V gave up 1 base and J gave up 4 bases, with 11 bases separating them. CDR3 sequence: CASSQGTDYNQPQHF. The CDR3 DNA is TGTGCCAGCAGCCAAGGGACAGATTATAATCAGCCCCAGCATTTT.

The J gene is TRBJ1-1, the V gene TRBV29-1; D gene unclear. Trimming stripped 7 bases from V and 4 bases from J, with 7 bases between. Germline values: CDR1 SQVTM, CDR2 ANQGSEA. The length of the CDR3 is 10 residues. The CDR3 DNA is TGCAGCGCCGTTGTCACTGAAGCTTTCTTT. This encodes CSAVVTEAFF. Complete variable domain (other parts from reference TRBV29-1 and TRBJ1-1): SAVISQKPSRDICQRGTSLTIQCQVDSQVTMMFWYRQQPGQSLTLIATANQGSEATYESGFVIDKFPISRPNLTFSTLTVSNMSPEDSSIYLCSAVVTEAFFGQGTRLTVV.

The chain joins TRBV7-9 to TRBJ2-3, with 7 bases lining up with TRBD2. The CDR3 sequence is 16 residues long. J gave up 2 bases and V 4 bases, and 9 bases lay outside the gene matches. Looked up from germline, CDR1 is SEHNR and CDR2 is FQNEAQ (reference sequence). The CDR3 is CASSSSRGDLTDTQYF. The CDR3, as DNA: TGTGCCAGCAGCTCAAGCCGGGGGGACCTCACAGATACGCAGTATTTT.

The chain recombines TRBV18 with TRBJ2-7, with TRBD1 matching 9 bases. V dropped 6 bases and J dropped 12; count of bases not matched to a gene: 15. Germline CDR1 KGHSH, CDR2 LQKENI. This CDR3 spans 14 amino acids. CDR3 amino acids: CASSRGQGPVVAYF. CDR3 DNA sequence: TGTGCCAGCTCCCGGGGACAGGGCCCGGTGGTAGCGTACTTC.

In this sample, this clone turned up a few times. The genes are TRBV5-1 and TRBJ1-2; perhaps TRBD1 as D (6 bases). V gave up 0 bases and J gave up 2 bases, with 17 bases separating them. This CDR3 has 17 residues. Germline CDR1 reads SGHRS; CDR2 reads YFSETQ. CDR3 loop: CASSLDRGAAMNYGYTF. The DNA for the CDR3 is TGCGCCAGCAGCTTGGATCGGGGGGCCGCGATGAACTATGGCTACACCTTC.

V and J are TRBV6-5 and TRBJ1-4; TRBD1 is a possible D gene (5 bases). The CDR3 totals 13 residues. Trimming removed 6 bases from V and 6 bases from J, with 11 bases in between. Germline assignment: CDR1 MNHEY and CDR2 SVGAGI. DNA for the CDR3: TGTGCCAGCAGCCCAGGGTTTTATGAAAAACTGTTTTTT. As protein: CASSPGFYEKLFF.

The rearrangement joins TRBV19 to TRBJ2-3; possible D gene TRBD2, 6 bases. This CDR3 has 15 amino acids. Trimming shortened V by 5 bases and J by 2 bases, and 14 bases separated the two germline ends. Germline values: CDR1 LNHDA, CDR2 SQIVND (reference sequence). The chain's CDR3 is CASSEWGVNTDTQYF. The DNA for the CDR3 is TGTGCCAGTAGTGAGTGGGGGGTTAACACAGATACGCAGTATTTT.

CDR3 DNA: TGTGCCAGCAGCCAACGTGGGACAGGGGAGGGCTATGGCTACACCTTC. It translates to CASSQRGTGEGYGYTF. This chain connects TRBV3-1 (or the pseudogene TRBV3-2) to TRBJ1-2; 10 bases match TRBD1. CDR1 and CDR2 (germline): LGHDT, YNNKEL (reference sequence). The CDR3 has 16 residues. The trim removed 2 bases at V and 4 bases at J, leaving 7 bases unmatched.

The gene calls are TRBV9 and TRBJ2-7; TRBD2 matches at 7 bases. Trimming took 4 bases from V and 4 from J; bases not matched to a gene: 2. The V gene's germline CDR1 is SGDLS and CDR2 YYNGEE. This CDR3 is 12 amino acids long. The chain's CDR3 is CASSPGRYEQYF. CDR3 sequence (DNA): TGTGCCAGCAGCCCCGGGAGGTACGAGCAGTACTTC.

This clone was recorded a few times. The chain combines TRBV13 with TRBJ1-2; unclear D gene. The V end lost 10 bases, the J end lost 7 bases, and 13 bases lay between the germline ends. Germline V gene sequence: CDR1 PRHDT, CDR2 FYEKMQ (reference sequence). CDR3 length: 11 amino acids. The CDR3 region has the DNA TGTGCCACATCCCGGGAAAGTGGCTACACCTTC. Residues: CATSRESGYTF.

This clone was observed a handful of times. The CDR3 nucleotides read TGTGCCACCTCGACGGACTATAGCAATCAGCCCCAGCATTTT. Protein sequence: CATSTDYSNQPQHF. This chain joins TRBV10-3 and TRBJ1-5; no clear D gene. V shed 10 bases and J shed 0 bases, with 13 bases lying between them. Germline loops: CDR1 ENHRY, CDR2 SYGVKD. The CDR3 sequence is 14 residues long.

CDR3 DNA sequence: TGCGCCAGCAGTCACGGACAGGCAGGAAATCAGCCCCAGCATTTT. Its protein product is CASSHGQAGNQPQHF. The chain uses TRBV23-1 and TRBJ1-5, with TRBD1 matching over 7 bases. TRBV23-1 is labeled an ORF, and its function is uncertain. The V and J ends lost 3 bases and 4 bases, in that order; junction bases with no gene match: 6. The CDR3 sequence is 15 residues long.

The J gene is TRBJ2-3, the V gene TRBV5-8, with 12 nucleotides matching TRBD2. In germline, CDR1 is SGHTS, CDR2 YDEGEE. V shed 1 base and J 1 base; nucleotides not matched to a gene: 7. The CDR3 is 18 residues long. CDR3 sequence: CASSLRTSGGWGTDTQYF. CDR3 nucleotide sequence: TGTGCCAGCAGCTTGAGAACTAGCGGGGGGTGGGGCACAGATACGCAGTATTTT.

V gene TRBV5-6 combines with J gene TRBJ2-7; D is possibly TRBD2 (6 bases). V was shortened by 0 bases and J by 6 bases, with 13 bases between the two germline ends. The CDR3 runs 14 residues. CDR1 and CDR2 from the germline V gene are SGHDT and YYEEEE. The CDR3 region has the DNA TGTGCCAGCAGCTTGGGACGACTAGGTAGCGAGCAGTACTTC. Translation: CASSLGRLGSEQYF. Filled out from reference TRBV5-6 and TRBJ2-7, the complete variable domain reads DAGVTQSPTHLIKTRGQQVTLRCSPKSGHDTVSWYQQALGQGPQFIFQYYEEEERQRGNFPDRFSGHQFPNYSSELNVNALLLGDSALYLCASSLGRLGSEQYFGPGTRLTVT.

The rearrangement uses TRBV18 and TRBJ1-5; no firm D call. The germline gives CDR1 KGHSH, CDR2 LQKENI. Deletions cut 4 bases from V and 6 bases from J, with 19 bases between. This CDR3 is built from 16 residues. The CDR3 loop is CASSHSGGRVGQPQHF. In nucleotides, the CDR3 is TGTGCCAGCTCACACTCGGGAGGGAGGGTCGGTCAGCCCCAGCATTTT.

This clone was observed once. The chain links TRBV6-6 to TRBJ2-7; 8 bases agree with TRBD2. V shed 2 bases, J shed 3 bases, and the junction held 6 bases outside the gene matches. Germline CDR1 reads MNHNY; CDR2 reads SVGAGI (reference sequence). The CDR3 consists of 15 residues. The CDR3: CASSYGASGGYEQYF. The DNA for the CDR3 is TGTGCCAGCAGTTACGGCGCCAGCGGGGGCTACGAGCAGTACTTC.

The chain is built from TRBV3-1 (or the pseudogene TRBV3-2) and TRBJ2-1, with TRBD1 identical over 7 bases. The junction had 15 bases not matched to a gene; V was cut back by 5 bases and J by 11 bases. The CDR3 covers 15 residues. From germline, CDR1 is LGHDT and CDR2 YNNKEL (reference sequence). The CDR3 sequence: CASSTAGTDFDQQFF. The CDR3 coding sequence is TGTGCCAGCAGCACGGCCGGGACAGACTTTGATCAGCAGTTCTTC.

The chain has TRBV19 and TRBJ1-2; D is undetermined. V shed 7 bases and J shed 4 bases, with 13 bases lying between them. From germline, CDR1 is LNHDA and CDR2 SQIVND (reference sequence). The CDR3 is made up of 13 amino acids. CDR3 sequence: CASTLRDFYGYTF. The CDR3 nucleotides read TGTGCCAGTACCTTGAGGGATTTCTATGGCTACACCTTC. Drawing the rest from reference TRBV19 and TRBJ1-2, the complete variable domain is DGGITQSPKYLFRKEGQNVTLSCEQNLNHDAMYWYRQDPGQGLRLIYYSQIVNDFQKGDIAEGYSVSREKKESFPLTVTSAQKNPTAFYLCASTLRDFYGYTFGSGTRLTVV.

The chain joins TRBV18 to TRBJ1-2, with 9 bases that match TRBD1. The CDR3 has 18 residues. The germline CDR1 and CDR2 sequences are KGHSH and LQKENI. The V segment lost 3 bases and the J segment 3 bases; nucleotides outside the gene matches: 14. CDR3 region: CASSPFGFGTGLDYGYTF. In DNA, the CDR3 is TGTGCCAGCTCACCTTTCGGTTTTGGGACAGGGTTGGACTATGGCTACACCTTC.

V and J are TRBV9 and TRBJ1-1, with D maybe TRBD1 (5 bases). Germline V gene sequence: CDR1 SGDLS, CDR2 YYNGEE. Trimming left V 0 bases short and J 4 bases short, with 10 bases between. This CDR3 contains 14 residues. CDR3 loop: CASSVAGVSTEAFF. In DNA, the CDR3 is TGTGCCAGCAGCGTAGCGGGGGTCAGCACTGAAGCTTTCTTT.